The clone carrying this TCR beta chain was counted a few times. From germline, CDR1 is SNHLY and CDR2 FYNNEI. The CDR3 is 14 residues long. V lost 6 bases, J lost 2 bases, and 11 bases lay in between. The entry originates in a study of blood T cell repertoires in COVID-19. Study details: COVID-19 samples from acute and convalescent phases originated in the United States, Italy and Spain. In each case, the material was cDNA or gDNA derived from T cells, B-cell-depleted T cells, or PBMCs.

Original data processing: The authors estimated nucleated cell counts from reference gene primer amplification. The protocol was immunoSEQ multiplex PCR, while the TCRdb copy is restricted to in-frame clones and leaves out a portion. The D gene and trimming were derived from the DNA, and the V and J assignments and clone size from that table. In the table there are around 150,000 clones, over 65% of which are singletons. The source material was peripheral blood. The rearrangement joins TRBV2 to TRBJ1-5; D is undetermined. This TCR derives from a man aged 50-59 years with acute or convalescent COVID-19. The CDR3 DNA is TGTGCCAGCAGCCGCTCTCGAGGCAATCAGCCCCAGCATTTT. Amino acid sequence: CASSRSRGNQPQHF.